The 11 T cell receptor beta chains below were found in one sample sequenced in a study of blood T cell repertoires in COVID-19. Data came from immunoSEQ multiplex PCR; TCRdb stores just in-frame clones and leaves some out. Among fewer than 500,000 clones listed, over 75% were seen once. The sample consisted of PBMCs or T cells enriched from blood (not recorded which). The receptors stem from a man in his thirties or forties who had recovered from COVID-19.

This sequence joins TRBV30 and TRBJ1-1; the match to TRBD1 covers 7 bases. This CDR3 is built from 13 residues. J gave up 4 bases and V 1 base, and 3 bases lay outside the gene matches. The germline V gene has CDR1 GTSNPN and CDR2 SVGIG (reference sequence). CDR3 sequence reads: CAWSATGFTEAFF. CDR3 DNA: TGTGCCTGGAGTGCGACAGGGTTCACTGAAGCTTTCTTT.

The chain combines TRBV30 with TRBJ1-2; 7 positions match TRBD1. Unmatched junction bases numbered 4, after V lost 4 bases and J lost 2 bases. The CDR3 loop spans 13 amino acids. Germline loops: CDR1 GTSNPN, CDR2 SVGIG (reference sequence). The DNA for the CDR3 is TGTGCCTGGACGTCACAGGGGAACTATGGCTACACCTTC. It encodes CAWTSQGNYGYTF.

The J gene is TRBJ2-1, the V gene TRBV18; D is undetermined. V lost 3 bases to trimming and J lost 7 bases, with 7 bases between them. The length of the CDR3 is 12 residues. Germline V gene sequence: CDR1 KGHSH, CDR2 LQKENI. CDR3 in amino acids: CASSPTLNEQFF. CDR3 DNA: TGTGCCAGCTCACCGACTCTTAATGAGCAGTTCTTC.

The J gene is TRBJ1-1, the V gene TRBV11-2; tentatively, D is TRBD1 (5 bases). V lost 1 base and J 11 bases, leaving 26 bases between the germline ends. In germline, CDR1 is SGHAT, CDR2 FQNNGV. This CDR3 is 17 amino acids long. The CDR3 region is CASSLVAPRGGGGVAFF. The CDR3 nucleotides read TGTGCCAGCAGCTTAGTAGCCCCACGGGGGGGAGGCGGGGTCGCTTTCTTT.

The sample holds a few counts of this clone. The J gene is TRBJ1-1, the V gene TRBV7-2; TRBD1 might be the D (5 bases). Germline CDR1 is SGHTA and CDR2 is FQGNSA. The V gene lost 2 bases and the J gene lost 0 bases, with 10 bases spanning the gap. The CDR3 covers 15 residues. CDR3 bases: TGTGCCAGCAGCTTAAGGTCGACAGTGAACACTGAAGCTTTCTTT. This codes for CASSLRSTVNTEAFF.

This chain connects TRBV6-5 to TRBJ1-1, with a tentative D call TRBD1 (5 bases). The germline V gene has CDR1 MNHEY and CDR2 SVGAGI. This CDR3 contains 11 residues. V was pared by 8 bases and J by 7 bases, with 11 bases between. The CDR3: CASRQKNEAFF. The CDR3 DNA is TGTGCCAGCCGACAGAAAAATGAAGCTTTCTTT.

This rearrangement joins TRBV10-3 to TRBJ2-5; 8 nucleotides line up with TRBD1. Unmatched junction bases numbered 6, after V lost 5 bases and J lost 4 bases. Germline assignment: CDR1 ENHRY and CDR2 SYGVKD. This CDR3 is built from 14 residues. This CDR3 is CAISSGQGGETQYF. CDR3 nucleotide sequence: TGTGCCATCAGTTCCGGACAGGGAGGAGAGACCCAGTACTTC.

This clone was seen only once. The chain uses TRBV7-9 and TRBJ1-1, with D possibly TRBD1 on 5 matching bases. This CDR3 comprises 15 residues. Germline V CDR1 and CDR2: SEHNR, FQNEAQ (reference sequence). Trimming stripped 2 bases from V and 4 bases from J, with 14 bases between. The CDR3 protein is CASSLPGQPTTEAFF. CDR3 in DNA: TGTGCCAGCAGCTTACCAGGGCAGCCGACCACTGAAGCTTTCTTT.

V gene TRBV6-2 or TRBV6-3 combines with J gene TRBJ1-1, with D perhaps matching TRBD1 (5 bases). This CDR3 is 15 amino acids long. Germline V gene sequence: CDR1 MNHEY, CDR2 SVGEGT. The germline V and J ends were trimmed by 2 bases and 0 bases, with 10 bases remaining between them. CDR3 in amino acids: CASSYAGTVNTEAFF. The CDR3 DNA is TGTGCCAGCAGTTACGCGGGGACTGTGAACACTGAAGCTTTCTTT.

This chain links TRBV12-3 or TRBV12-4 with TRBJ1-6, with D possibly TRBD1 on 6 matching bases. The V and J ends lost 8 bases and 9 bases respectively, with 14 bases between them. CDR3 length equals 13 residues. The CDR3 is CASSGAPGSPLHF. DNA for the CDR3: TGTGCCAGCTCAGGGGCGCCGGGTTCACCCCTCCACTTT.

The rearrangement links TRBV18 to TRBJ1-4, with TRBD1 as a possible D gene (5 bases). The V end was cut by 3 bases, the J end by 10 bases, with 15 bases between. The CDR3 contains 14 residues. Germline CDR1 KGHSH, CDR2 LQKENI. The CDR3 nucleotides read TGTGCCAGCTCACCGACATCAGAAAGGGGAAAACTGTTTTTT. It is translated as CASSPTSERGKLFF. Together with reference TRBV18 and TRBJ1-4, the CDR3 gives the full variable domain: NAGVMQNPRHLVRRRGQEARLRCSPMKGHSHVYWYRQLPEEGLKFMVYLQKENIIDESGMPKERFSAEFPKEGPSILRIQQVVRGDSAAYFCASSPTSERGKLFFGSGTQLSVL.